Below, 6 T cell receptor beta chains from the same sample are listed, as sequenced in a study of T cell repertoires in cytomegalovirus infection (dated by TCRdb to between 2018 and 2021). Their recognized antigens are unknown. TCRdb names Illumina HiSeq 1500 as the instrument used. The raw public data were reprocessed by TCRdb itself: fastp quality trimming at Q25, MiXCR clonotype calling, in-frame beta chains only. Each CDR3 protein gets just one entry, which takes the most common genes and DNA from the rows behind it. This sample lists 900,000 to 950,000 distinct CDR3 sequences; about a third were detected once. The leading ten clones occupy roughly 13% of the sample. The meaning of the sample's treatment or condition label: in vitro stimulation with specific CMV peptide epitopes to enrich CMV-specific T cells. Sequences were derived from cultured CD8+ T cells from PBMCs, sampled from culture after CMV antigen stimulation. Receptors were obtained from a human donor in good health (CMV status not recorded). Some clones in this sample may be carry-over from other donors' samples.

There are many counts of this clonotype. This chain uses TRBV6-1 with TRBJ2-1; perhaps TRBD2 as D (6 bases). The CDR3 is 15 residues long. CDR1 MNHNS and CDR2 SASEGT come from the germline V gene. V was shortened by 6 bases and J by 0 bases, with 12 bases between the two germline ends. DNA for the CDR3: TGTGCCAGCAGAGGAGCGGGTAGCTCCTACAATGAGCAGTTCTTC. Translated, it gives CASRGAGSSYNEQFF.

The rearrangement uses TRBV7-9 and TRBJ2-5; 8 nucleotides match TRBD2. The CDR3 has 13 residues. The trim removed 5 bases at V and 5 bases at J, leaving 4 bases unmatched. Per germline, CDR1 SEHNR and CDR2 FQNEAQ (reference sequence). Here the CDR3 reads CASSHGGAETQYF. CDR3 coding DNA: TGTGCCAGCAGCCACGGGGGGGCGGAGACCCAGTACTTC.

This clonotype was seen repeatedly, ten times or more. This chain connects TRBV7-2 to TRBJ1-2, with 7 nucleotides matching TRBD1. V lost 8 bases to trimming and J lost 6 bases; unmatched junction nucleotides: 15. The CDR3 is 15 residues long. CDR1 SGHTA and CDR2 FQGNSA come from the germline V gene. CDR3 coding DNA: TGTGCCAGCCGCCGGGACAGTCTTCAGGGGGATGGCTACACCTTC. Translating it yields CASRRDSLQGDGYTF. Full variable domain (rest looked up from reference TRBV7-2 and TRBJ1-2): GAGVSQSPSNKVTEKGKDVELRCDPISGHTALYWYRQSLGQGLEFLIYFQGNSAPDKSGLPSDRFSAERTGGSVSTLTIQRTQQEDSAVYLCASRRDSLQGDGYTFGSGTRLTVV.

This clonotype was counted at least ten times. CDR3 nucleotide sequence: TGTGCCAGCAGCTACAGAACTACCGTGGAAGCTTTCTTT. Its translation is CASSYRTTVEAFF. V and J are TRBV7-8 and TRBJ1-1; no firm D call. The CDR3 sequence is 13 residues long. CDR1 SGHVS and CDR2 FQNEAQ come from the germline V gene. Trimming took off 4 bases at V and 8 bases at J, with 14 bases between the two ends.

This clonotype has more than one count but fewer than ten. V is TRBV7-9 and J is TRBJ2-3, with D possibly TRBD1 on 6 matching bases. CDR3 length equals 19 residues. Germline-derived CDR1 and CDR2 are SEHNR and FQNEAQ (reference sequence). V lost 2 bases and J lost 0, with 21 bases in between. The DNA of the CDR3 is TGTGCCAGCAGCTTACCTTTACAGGGATATCCAACTAGCACAGATACGCAGTATTTT. It translates to CASSLPLQGYPTSTDTQYF.

This clonotype was seen at least ten times. V gene TRBV6-1 combines with J gene TRBJ1-2; 7 bases map to TRBD1. The CDR3 runs 16 residues. V shed 1 base and J 7 bases; nucleotides not matched to a gene: 12. CDR1 and CDR2 from the germline V gene are MNHNS and SASEGT. The CDR3 nucleotides read TGTGCCAGCAGTGAAGTCCACCGTCGACAGGGAGCTGGCTACACCTTC. Translated, it gives CASSEVHRRQGAGYTF.